Below are 9 T cell receptor beta chains sequenced from a single sample in a study of immune evolution from preneoplasia to lung adenocarcinoma. Assay used: immunoSEQ multiplex PCR; TCRdb lists only in-frame clones, some missing. The table records around 2,300 clones, roughly 80% of them present only once. The sequenced sample was FFPE adjacent normal lung tissue. Receptor source: a person aged 60-79 years with lung adenocarcinoma.

The chain carries TRBV7-9 and TRBJ2-7; 11 bases line up with TRBD1. Germline values: CDR1 SEHNR, CDR2 FQNEAQ (reference sequence). The CDR3 is made up of 15 amino acids. The trim removed 5 bases at V and 7 bases at J, leaving 10 bases unmatched. The chain's CDR3 is CASSTGTGGSGEQYF. The CDR3, as DNA: TGTGCCAGCAGCACGGGGACAGGGGGGTCAGGAGAGCAGTACTTC. Full variable domain (remainder filled in from reference TRBV7-9 and TRBJ2-7): DTGVSQNPRHKITKRGQNVTFRCDPISEHNRLYWYRQTLGQGPEFLTYFQNEAQLEKSRLLSDRFSAERPKGSFSTLEIQRTEQGDSAMYLCASSTGTGGSGEQYFGPGTRLTVT.

The rearrangement links TRBV11-3 to TRBJ2-2; unclear D gene. Germline V gives CDR1 SGHNT, CDR2 YENEEA. The CDR3 spans 12 residues. The ends were cut back, 5 bases at V and 7 bases at J, with 8 bases in the middle. Written as DNA, the CDR3 is TGTGCCAGCAGCCTATGGGGCGGGGAGCTGTTTTTT. Translating gives CASSLWGGELFF.

This clone was seen a few times. This chain joins TRBV7-9 and TRBJ1-4; 7 bases line up with TRBD1. Germline V gene sequence: CDR1 SEHNR, CDR2 FQNEAQ (reference sequence). This CDR3 has 16 amino acids. With V trimmed by 1 base and J by 4 bases, 6 bases remained unmatched. The CDR3 DNA reads TGTGCCAGCAGCTTAGAGGTGACAGGGATTAATGAAAAACTGTTTTTT. This codes for CASSLEVTGINEKLFF.

The CDR3: CASSLGLAGGYEQYF. The CDR3 nucleotides read TGCGCCAGCAGCTTGGGACTAGCGGGGGGTTACGAGCAGTACTTC. The gene calls are TRBV5-1 and TRBJ2-7, with TRBD2 matching 13 bases. The germline V gene has CDR1 SGHRS and CDR2 YFSETQ. V gave up 0 bases and J gave up 4 bases; unmatched junction bases: 1. CDR3 size: 15 residues.

V and J are TRBV28 and TRBJ1-1; no definite D call. Trimming took off 1 base at V and 4 bases at J, with 13 bases between the two ends. CDR1 and CDR2 (germline): MDHEN, SYDVKM. This CDR3 has 15 amino acids. CDR3 region: CASSLSGVWRTEAFF. In nucleotides, the CDR3 is TGTGCCAGCAGTTTATCTGGGGTTTGGCGCACTGAAGCTTTCTTT.

The table lists this clone with a few counts. The chain recombines TRBV9 with TRBJ2-3, with TRBD1 matching 11 bases. CDR1 is SGDLS and CDR2 is YYNGEE in the germline V gene. The CDR3 extends over 15 amino acids. Germline trimming cut 2 bases from V and 4 bases from J; bases unmatched to any gene: 3. The CDR3 spells CASSVWGQGADTQYF. CDR3 bases: TGTGCCAGCAGCGTCTGGGGACAGGGGGCAGATACGCAGTATTTT.

Only a few counts were recorded for this clone. The gene calls are TRBV5-1 and TRBJ2-5, with TRBD2 matching 14 bases. The CDR3 loop spans 18 amino acids. J was trimmed by 2 bases and V by 0 bases; bases with no gene match: 6. Germline CDR1 and CDR2: SGHRS and YFSETQ. This CDR3 reads CASSLAPGLAGVQETQYF. The DNA of the CDR3 is TGCGCCAGCAGCTTGGCCCCGGGACTAGCGGGGGTTCAAGAGACCCAGTACTTC.

The chain has TRBV7-9 and TRBJ2-7; 9 bases map to TRBD1. This CDR3 has 15 amino acids. The J segment lost 0 bases and the V segment lost 7 bases, leaving 7 bases of the junction unmatched. Per germline, CDR1 SEHNR and CDR2 FQNEAQ (reference sequence). The CDR3 sequence: CASTAGTGISYEQYF. The CDR3 DNA reads as TGTGCCAGCACCGCAGGGACAGGGATCTCCTACGAGCAGTACTTC.

This chain connects TRBV30 to TRBJ2-7, with 7 bases matching TRBD1. Germline V gene data show CDR1 as GTSNPN and CDR2 as SVGIG (reference sequence). There are 13 residues in the CDR3. V shed 3 bases and J 2 bases; nucleotides not matched to a gene: 4. In nucleotides, the CDR3 is TGTGCCTGGAGAGCTACAGGGGCCTACGAGCAGTACTTC. It yields the protein CAWRATGAYEQYF.